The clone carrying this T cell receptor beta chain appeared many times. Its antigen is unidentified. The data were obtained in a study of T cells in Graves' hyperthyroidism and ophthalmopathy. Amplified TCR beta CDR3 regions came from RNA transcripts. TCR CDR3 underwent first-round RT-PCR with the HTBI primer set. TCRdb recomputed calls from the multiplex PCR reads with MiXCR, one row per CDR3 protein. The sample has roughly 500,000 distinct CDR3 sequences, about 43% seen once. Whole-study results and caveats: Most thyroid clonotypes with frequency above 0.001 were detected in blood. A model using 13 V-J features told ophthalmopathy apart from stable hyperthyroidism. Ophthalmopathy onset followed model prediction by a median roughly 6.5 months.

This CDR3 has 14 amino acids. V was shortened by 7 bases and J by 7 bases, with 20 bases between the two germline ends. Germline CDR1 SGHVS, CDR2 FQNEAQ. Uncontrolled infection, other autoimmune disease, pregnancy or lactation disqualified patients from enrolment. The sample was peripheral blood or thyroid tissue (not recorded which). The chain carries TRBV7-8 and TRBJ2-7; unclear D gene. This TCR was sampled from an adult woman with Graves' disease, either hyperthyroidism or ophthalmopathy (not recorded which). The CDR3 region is CASTLLLASGEQYF. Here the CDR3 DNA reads TGTGCCAGCACCCTCCTTTTGGCTTCCGGGGAGCAGTACTTC.